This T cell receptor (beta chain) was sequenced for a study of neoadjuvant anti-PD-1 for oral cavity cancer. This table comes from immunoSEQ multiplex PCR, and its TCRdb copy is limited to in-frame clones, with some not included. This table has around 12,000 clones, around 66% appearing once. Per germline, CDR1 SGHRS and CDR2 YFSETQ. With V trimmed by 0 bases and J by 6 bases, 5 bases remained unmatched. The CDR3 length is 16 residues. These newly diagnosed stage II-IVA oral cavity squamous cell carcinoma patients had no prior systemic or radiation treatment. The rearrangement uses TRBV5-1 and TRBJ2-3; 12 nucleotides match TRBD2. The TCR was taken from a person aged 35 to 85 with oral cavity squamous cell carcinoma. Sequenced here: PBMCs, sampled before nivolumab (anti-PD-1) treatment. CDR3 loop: CASSLVLAGGTDTQYF. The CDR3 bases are TGCGCCAGCAGCTTGGTACTAGCGGGGGGAACGGATACGCAGTATTTT.